This T cell receptor beta chain was found in a study of blood T cell repertoires in COVID-19. Across the whole study: PBMCs, B-cell-depleted T cells, or T cells were the source of the cDNA or gDNA that made up the material.

Sequenced by immunoSEQ multiplex PCR; TCRdb stores in-frame clones only, minus some. The sample has about 86,000 clones; around four fifths are singletons. The CDR3 extends over 12 amino acids. The germline V gene encodes CDR1 MNHNY and CDR2 SVGAGI (reference sequence). Deletions cut 7 bases from V and 5 bases from J, with 11 bases between. The TCR was taken from a man between 65 and 85 years old with acute or convalescent COVID-19. Source material: peripheral blood. The chain joins TRBV6-6 to TRBJ1-1; D is uncertain. CDR3 amino acids: CASTNGVTEAFF. The CDR3 coding sequence is TGTGCCAGCACCAACGGGGTTACTGAAGCTTTCTTT.